These 31 T cell receptor beta chains came from one sample sequenced in a study of immune cell composition in non-small cell lung cancer. Assay used: immunoSEQ multiplex PCR; TCRdb lists only in-frame clones, some missing. This sample has fewer than 4,500 clones, with roughly 80% found just once. Sequences were obtained from lung tumor tissue. These receptors were collected from a human donor with non-small cell lung cancer.

There are a few counts of this clone. The rearrangement joins TRBV9 to TRBJ1-5; maybe TRBD1 (5 bases). Trimming cost V 1 base and J 6 bases, with 14 bases left between them. This CDR3 has 15 residues. CDR1 is SGDLS, CDR2 YYNGEE, per germline. CDR3 sequence reads: CASSVSGREGQPQHF. The DNA for the CDR3 is TGTGCCAGCAGCGTATCCGGCAGGGAAGGTCAGCCCCAGCATTTT.

Concerning this clone itself: At one end, the junction sequence differs from germline, possibly due to a read error. This chain uses TRBV9 with TRBJ2-2, with 11 bases matching TRBD2. CDR3 length: 16 residues. Germline lookup yields CDR1 SGDLS and CDR2 YYNGEE. CDR3 region: CAISVTSGGNTGELFF. DNA for the CDR3: TGTGCCATCAGCGTCACTAGCGGGGGGAACACCGGGGAGCTGTTTTTT.

This chain uses TRBV25-1 with TRBJ1-2, with 9 bases lining up with TRBD1. The CDR3 has 14 residues. Germline assignment: CDR1 MGHDK and CDR2 SYGVNS. The V segment lost 3 bases and the J segment 4 bases; nucleotides outside the gene matches: 3. The CDR3 reads CASSDLGQGYGYTF. CDR3 nucleotides: TGTGCCAGCAGTGACTTGGGACAGGGCTATGGCTACACCTTC.

V and J are TRBV7-9 and TRBJ2-3, with D tentatively TRBD2 (6 bases). CDR1 is SEHNR, CDR2 FQNEAQ, per germline (reference sequence). V was shortened by 4 bases and J by 2 bases, with 13 bases between the two germline ends. The CDR3 consists of 15 residues. In DNA form, the CDR3 reads TGTGCCAGCAGCTCGCGACTAGGTCTCACAGATACGCAGTATTTT. It is translated as CASSSRLGLTDTQYF.

This clone was seen a few times. The chain is built from TRBV16 and TRBJ2-3; the match to TRBD2 covers 7 bases. Per the germline V gene, CDR1 is KGHSY and CDR2 is FQNENV. Trimming removed 2 bases from V and 4 bases from J; junction bases left unmatched: 6. The CDR3 is 15 amino acids. Written as DNA, the CDR3 is TGTGCCAGCAGCCAAATTAAGCGGGGCCCAGATACGCAGTATTTT. Its protein is CASSQIKRGPDTQYF.

The chain carries TRBV5-1 and TRBJ1-4; D remains unclear. Trimming removed 4 bases at V and 5 bases at J, with 12 bases between. The germline V gene encodes CDR1 SGHRS and CDR2 YFSETQ. This CDR3 is 14 amino acids long. DNA for the CDR3: TGCGCCAGCAGCAAAGGTACACAGAATGAAAAACTGTTTTTT. Translating gives CASSKGTQNEKLFF. The complete variable domain, with remaining parts taken from reference TRBV5-1 and TRBJ1-4, reads KAGVTQTPRYLIKTRGQQVTLSCSPISGHRSVSWYQQTPGQGLQFLFEYFSETQRNKGNFPGRFSGRQFSNSRSEMNVSTLELGDSALYLCASSKGTQNEKLFFGSGTQLSVL.

The chain couples TRBV6-1 to TRBJ2-5, with 8 bases fitting TRBD1. Losses at the gene ends were 6 bases for V and 5 bases for J; bases not matched to a gene: 11. The CDR3 totals 15 residues. Germline loops: CDR1 MNHNS, CDR2 SASEGT. CDR3 sequence (DNA): TGTGCCAGCAGACAAGCAGGGGGCGCGGGGGAGACCCAGTACTTC. Protein product: CASRQAGGAGETQYF.

This clone is judged large. The rearrangement links TRBV5-1 to TRBJ1-1; 11 nucleotides line up with TRBD1. V dropped 7 bases and J dropped 3; count of bases not matched to a gene: 2. Germline assignment: CDR1 SGHRS and CDR2 YFSETQ. The CDR3 sequence is 13 residues long. The CDR3 bases are TGCGCCAGCGGGACAGGGGGGGACACTGAAGCTTTCTTT. Translation: CASGTGGDTEAFF.

The CDR3 bases are TGTGCCAGCAGCAGTAGCGGCCAAGAGACCCAGTACTTC. The encoded protein is CASSSSGQETQYF. V usage is TRBV7-9 and J usage is TRBJ2-5; D possibly corresponds to TRBD2 (6 bases). The germline gives CDR1 SEHNR, CDR2 FQNEAQ (reference sequence). V lost 5 bases to trimming and J lost 1 base, with 8 bases between them. This CDR3 region has 13 residues.

The chain links TRBV19 to TRBJ2-2, with 7 bases aligning to TRBD2. CDR1 LNHDA and CDR2 SQIVND come from the germline V gene (reference sequence). J lost 1 base, V lost 8 bases, and 4 bases had no gene match. The CDR3 has 14 residues. The CDR3 DNA reads TGTGCCAGTCGGACGGGGGGGAACACCGGGGAGCTGTTTTTT. Translation: CASRTGGNTGELFF.

The V call is TRBV27, the J call TRBJ2-2; D may be TRBD2 (6 bases). V lost 2 bases and J 1 base, leaving 11 bases between the germline ends. The CDR3 consists of 16 residues. The germline V gene has CDR1 MNHEY and CDR2 SMNVEV (reference sequence). CDR3 loop: CASSLGGNLNTGELFF. CDR3 DNA sequence: TGTGCCAGCAGTTTAGGGGGGAACCTGAACACCGGGGAGCTGTTTTTT.

This clone has a handful of counts. The chain is built from TRBV6-6 and TRBJ1-4; D not certain. This CDR3 is built from 16 residues. Germline lookup yields CDR1 MNHNY and CDR2 SVGAGI (reference sequence). V lost 0 bases to trimming and J lost 2 bases, with 10 bases between them. CDR3 in amino acids: CASSYSSRRTNEKLFF. The CDR3 DNA reads as TGTGCCAGCAGTTACTCCTCCAGGAGGACTAATGAAAAACTGTTTTTT.

The chain joins TRBV7-2 to TRBJ2-3; 8 bases match TRBD2. The J segment lost 3 bases and the V segment lost 5 bases, leaving 10 bases of the junction unmatched. Germline CDR1 is SGHTA and CDR2 is FQGNSA. The CDR3 extends over 16 amino acids. The CDR3 coding sequence is TGTGCCAGCAGCCCCCCCGGCGGCGGGGGGACAGATACGCAGTATTTT. It translates to CASSPPGGGGTDTQYF.

The chain has TRBV1 and TRBJ2-3; the table's D call, TRBD1, was not checked against the DNA. TRBV1 is assigned pseudogene status. This CDR3 has 11 amino acids. DNA of the CDR3: TGCACCAGCAGAAGACAGAAAACGCAGTATTTT. It encodes CTSRRQKTQYF.

A few counts support this clone. This chain links TRBV29-1 with TRBJ1-2; 8 bases fit TRBD1. CDR1 and CDR2 (germline): SQVTM, ANQGSEA. The CDR3 runs 12 residues. V gave up 7 bases and J gave up 8 bases; unmatched junction bases: 9. CDR3 loop: CSGNTGGWGYTF. Written as DNA, the CDR3 is TGCAGCGGAAATACAGGGGGATGGGGCTACACCTTC.

V gene TRBV2 combines with J gene TRBJ2-7; D is uncertain. The V gene's germline CDR1 is SNHLY and CDR2 FYNNEI. The V end lost 1 base, the J end lost 2 bases, and 12 bases lay between the germline ends. The CDR3 sequence is 15 residues long. The CDR3 coding sequence is TGTGCCAGCAGTGAAGAGGCAGGCGTCACCTACGAGCAGTACTTC. It codes for CASSEEAGVTYEQYF.

The chain combines TRBV4-1 with TRBJ2-2; TRBD2 is a possible D gene (6 bases). V dropped 0 bases and J dropped 0 bases, with 11 bases sitting between them. This CDR3 spans 17 amino acids. Per the germline V gene, CDR1 is MGHRA and CDR2 is YSYEKL. The DNA of the CDR3 is TGCGCCAGCAGCCAAGACGGAGGGTTCCCGAACACCGGGGAGCTGTTTTTT. Amino acids: CASSQDGGFPNTGELFF.

The CDR3 sequence: CASSFRRGLGTEAFF. CDR3 DNA: TGTGCCAGCAGTTTCCGCAGGGGGCTGGGCACTGAAGCTTTCTTT. The chain links TRBV27 to TRBJ1-1; TRBD1 aligns across 8 bases. Germline trimming cut 3 bases from V and 4 bases from J; bases unmatched to any gene: 7. This CDR3 contains 15 residues. The V gene's germline CDR1 is MNHEY and CDR2 SMNVEV (reference sequence).

The chain joins TRBV14 to TRBJ2-5, with D perhaps TRBD2 (5 bases). CDR3 length equals 13 residues. Germline values: CDR1 SGHDN, CDR2 FVKESK. V shed 1 base and J shed 4 bases, with 7 bases lying between them. The CDR3 is CASSQGLAETQYF. CDR3 nucleotides: TGTGCCAGCAGCCAAGGGCTAGCAGAGACCCAGTACTTC. Combining the CDR3 with reference TRBV14 and TRBJ2-5 gives the whole variable domain EAGVTQFPSHSVIEKGQTVTLRCDPISGHDNLYWYRRVMGKEIKFLLHFVKESKQDESGMPNNRFLAERTGGTYSTLKVQPAELEDSGVYFCASSQGLAETQYFGPGTRLLVL.

The V gene is TRBV5-1, the J gene TRBJ2-3; D perhaps matches TRBD1 (5 bases). CDR1 and CDR2 from the germline V gene are SGHRS and YFSETQ. V was cut by 5 bases and J by 5 bases, with 15 bases left in between. This CDR3 spans 14 amino acids. CDR3 loop: CASSSQIRGDTQYF. CDR3 DNA: TGCGCCAGCAGTTCACAGATAAGGGGAGATACGCAGTATTTT.

The gene calls are TRBV11-3 and TRBJ2-1; the D gene is possibly TRBD1 (6 bases). CDR1 and CDR2 (germline): SGHNT, YENEEA. This CDR3 has 15 amino acids. Trimming left V 1 base short and J 6 bases short, with 13 bases between. CDR3 sequence reads: CASSLGTAARNEQFF. The DNA of the CDR3 is TGTGCCAGCAGCTTAGGGACAGCGGCCCGCAATGAGCAGTTCTTC.

This chain connects TRBV6-6 to TRBJ2-7; D unclear. CDR3 length: 13 residues. Trimming took 5 bases from V and 5 from J, leaving 13 bases between them. The germline gives CDR1 MNHNY, CDR2 SVGAGI (reference sequence). The CDR3 reads CASSIFGEDEQYF. CDR3 DNA: TGTGCCAGCAGTATCTTCGGTGAGGACGAGCAGTACTTC.

This chain connects TRBV2 to TRBJ1-2; D is possibly TRBD1 (6 bases). CDR1 is SNHLY and CDR2 is FYNNEI in the germline V gene. With 8 bases removed from V and 4 bases from J, the gap between germline ends came to 17 bases. The CDR3 totals 14 residues. DNA of the CDR3: TGTGCCAGCGGGGACAACTCGGCAGGCTATGGCTACACCTTC. Translating it yields CASGDNSAGYGYTF. The complete variable domain, with remaining parts taken from reference TRBV2 and TRBJ1-2, reads EPEVTQTPSHQVTQMGQEVILRCVPISNHLYFYWYRQILGQKVEFLVSFYNNEISEKSEIFDDQFSVERPDGSNFTLKIRSTKLEDSAMYFCASGDNSAGYGYTFGSGTRLTVV.

The rearrangement uses TRBV5-1 and TRBJ1-4; D is possibly TRBD1 (6 bases). The germline V and J ends were trimmed by 3 bases and 1 base, with 13 bases remaining between them. Germline loops: CDR1 SGHRS, CDR2 YFSETQ. The CDR3 length is 16 residues. CDR3 region: CASSSGTMGTNEKLFF. The CDR3, as DNA: TGCGCCAGCAGCTCGGGGACAATGGGAACTAATGAAAAACTGTTTTTT.

The chain uses TRBV7-7 and TRBJ2-1; the match to TRBD2 covers 16 bases. V lost 4 bases, J lost 7 bases, and 4 bases stayed unmatched. This CDR3 contains 16 residues. The germline V gene encodes CDR1 SSHAT and CDR2 FNYEAQ (reference sequence). CDR3 loop: CASSSGLAGGLNEQFF. In DNA, the CDR3 is TGTGCCAGCAGCTCGGGACTAGCGGGGGGGCTTAATGAGCAGTTCTTC.

This chain links TRBV29-1 with TRBJ2-5; D gene ambiguous. Germline V CDR1 and CDR2: SQVTM, ANQGSEA. This CDR3 is built from 14 residues. V was trimmed by 4 bases and J by 5 bases, leaving 17 bases between them. CDR3 sequence: CSVVVTTKVETQYF. DNA of the CDR3: TGCAGCGTTGTGGTGACAACAAAAGTGGAGACCCAGTACTTC.

J is TRBJ2-2 and V is TRBV5-4, with a possible D match to TRBD1 (6 bases). V lost 4 bases to trimming and J lost 1 base, with 14 bases between them. Germline V gives CDR1 SGHNT, CDR2 YYREEE (reference sequence). CDR3 size: 16 residues. The CDR3 DNA sequence: TGTGCCAGCAGCCTGCCCCAGGGGCGGAACACCGGGGAGCTGTTTTTT. It translates to CASSLPQGRNTGELFF.

The rearrangement joins TRBV6-5 to TRBJ2-6, with a weak D call TRBD2 (5 bases). From germline, CDR1 is MNHEY and CDR2 SVGAGI. The CDR3 loop spans 15 amino acids. The V gene lost 7 bases and the J gene lost 0 bases, with 10 bases spanning the gap. This chain's CDR3 is CASTDFTSGANVLTF. The CDR3 DNA is TGTGCCAGCACGGACTTTACCTCTGGGGCCAACGTCCTGACTTTC.

This chain uses TRBV4-2 with TRBJ1-5; D is unresolved. V was pared by 0 bases and J by 10 bases, with 10 bases between. Germline CDR1 LGHNA, CDR2 YNFKEQ. CDR3 length: 13 amino acids. Written as DNA, the CDR3 is TGTGCCAGCAGCCAAGACGGGTTTGAACCCCAGCATTTT. It specifies CASSQDGFEPQHF.

The chain couples TRBV5-1 to TRBJ1-2; tentative D call: TRBD1 (5 bases). This CDR3 has 16 amino acids. Trimming left V 0 bases short and J 6 bases short, with 18 bases between. Germline CDR1 and CDR2: SGHRS and YFSETQ. Written as DNA, the CDR3 is TGCGCCAGCAGCTTGGCCCCGACAGATACTCTCGATGGCTACACCTTC. This codes for CASSLAPTDTLDGYTF.

The rearrangement links TRBV2 to TRBJ1-2; the match to TRBD1 covers 10 bases. V lost 6 bases and J lost 4; bases outside the gene matches: 11. CDR1 SNHLY and CDR2 FYNNEI come from the germline V gene. This CDR3 region has 16 residues. DNA for the CDR3: TGTGCCAGCAGCCGGGACAGGGGTAGGGGTGTCTATGGCTACACCTTC. It codes for CASSRDRGRGVYGYTF.